The rows below give T cell receptor beta chains drawn from one sample of a study of a mutant IDH1 vaccine in newly diagnosed glioma. Profiled with immunoSEQ multiplex PCR; TCRdb holds only in-frame clones, not every one. The sample carries 38,000 or so clones, more than 85% recorded once. Antigens for these TCRs are unknown. Specimen: PBMCs, collected from a glioma patient whose treatment included an IDH1 peptide vaccine. All receptors derive from a man aged 50-59 years with glioma. The CDR3 runs from the conserved cysteine through the conserved F or W. A D gene is named only where the DNA matches it firmly. Part of the rows lack a size; the others show once, few, many or a class for expanded clones.

size	D	V	J	DNA	CDR3
NA	NA	TRBV5-6	TRBJ1-5	TGTGCCAGCAGCTTGGGTTCAGGTTACAATCAGCCCCAGCATTTT	CASSLGSGYNQPQHF
NA	NA	TRBV4-1	TRBJ1-4	TGCGCCAGCAGCCAAGCCGGGAGAGGAAGGGAAAAACTGTTTTTT	CASSQAGRGREKLFF
NA	TRBD1	TRBV4-1	TRBJ2-7	TGCGCCAGCAGCCAAGGACAGGGAACCTACGAGCAGTACTTC	CASSQGQGTYEQYF
NA	NA	TRBV21-1	TRBJ1-6	TGTGCCAGCAGCCCGATCTTTCAAACAGGGGGCGGGAATTCACCCCTCCACTTT	CASSPIFQTGGGNSPLHF
NA	NA	TRBV2	TRBJ2-3	TGTGCCAGCATCGACCAGGGGACGGGCACAGATACGCAGTATTTT	CASIDQGTGTDTQYF
NA	TRBD2	TRBV4-3	TRBJ2-2	TGCGCCAGCAGCCAAGTGGGGGGGATCACCGGGGAGCTGTTTTTT	CASSQVGGITGELFF
once	TRBD1	TRBV4-2	TRBJ1-2	TGTGCCAGCAGCCAAGAAGAAAGGACAGGGAGCGGCTACACCTTC	CASSQEERTGSGYTF
once	TRBD2	TRBV2	TRBJ2-3	TGTGCCAGCAGTGTTCTAGCGGGAGGCCTCACAGATACGCAGTATTTT	CASSVLAGGLTDTQYF
NA	NA	TRBV5-4	TRBJ1-2	TGTGCCAGCAGCTTGGCCGATGGTTATGGCTACACCTTC	CASSLADGYGYTF
NA	NA	TRBV6-1	TRBJ1-5	TGTGCCAGCGTCGGGGGCTACAGTAATCAGCCCCAGCATTTT	CASVGGYSNQPQHF
NA	NA	TRBV9	TRBJ2-3	TGTGCCAGCAGCGTAGCCACAGGAACCACAGATACGCAGTATTTT	CASSVATGTTDTQYF
NA	NA	TRBV19	TRBJ1-5	TGTGCCAGTAGTATCCAGACAGCAAATCAGCCCCAGCATTTT	CASSIQTANQPQHF
NA	TRBD2	TRBV30	TRBJ2-1	TGTGCCTGGAGCCGGGGGGGAGGGCCCTACAATGAGCAGTTCTTC	CAWSRGGGPYNEQFF
NA	TRBD1	TRBV27	TRBJ1-1	TGTGCCAGCAGTTCCCGACAGGGTCCTGAAGCTTTCTTT	CASSSRQGPEAFF
NA	NA	TRBV4-2	TRBJ1-3	TGTGCCAGCAGCGTTCTGACGGACTCCTTATCTGGAAACACCATATATTTT	CASSVLTDSLSGNTIYF
NA	NA	TRBV30	TRBJ1-5	TGTGCCATTTCTATTGGGCCGGGGCGGCCCCAGCATTTT	CAISIGPGRPQHF
NA	NA	TRBV2	TRBJ2-3	TGTGCCAGCAGTGAAGTCGGCACCAGCACAGATACGCAGTATTTT	CASSEVGTSTDTQYF
few	NA	TRBV6-5	TRBJ1-2	TGTGCCAGCAGTCAGACAGCGAACTATGGCTACACCTTC	CASSQTANYGYTF
NA	NA	TRBV5-4	TRBJ1-4	TGTGCCAGCAGCCATCAGGGAACTAATGAAAAACTGTTTTTT	CASSHQGTNEKLFF
NA	TRBD2	TRBV29-1	TRBJ2-1	TGCAGCGTTGACGAACTAGCGGGAGGGATCAATGAGCAGTTCTTC	CSVDELAGGINEQFF
NA	NA	TRBV5-6	TRBJ1-2	TGTGCCAGCAGCGCGGGGGTAGGGGGCTACACCTTC	CASSAGVGGYTF
NA	TRBD1	TRBV5-1	TRBJ2-4	TGCGCCAGCAGCCCTGACAGGGCAAACATTCAGTACTTC	CASSPDRANIQYF
NA	TRBD1	TRBV2	TRBJ1-6	TGTGCCAGCAGTGGCCGGGACAGGGGATCACCCCTCCACTTT	CASSGRDRGSPLHF
NA	NA	TRBV6-5	TRBJ1-1	TGTGCCAGCAGCTTTACGTGGAATAGGGACACTGAAGCTTTCTTT	CASSFTWNRDTEAFF
NA	TRBD1	TRBV13	TRBJ2-1	TGTGCCAGCAGTTCAACCGCCGGGACAGGGGCTTACAATGAGCAGTTCTTC	CASSSTAGTGAYNEQFF
once	NA	TRBV19	TRBJ1-5	TGTGCCAGTGGGGAAAGGCAGCCCCAGCATTTT	CASGERQPQHF
NA	NA	TRBV30	TRBJ1-3	TGTGCCTGGAGTGTACGTCTCCCCGGGGGAGGAAACACCATATATTTT	CAWSVRLPGGGNTIYF
NA	NA	TRBV7-2	TRBJ2-3	TGTGCCAGTACAGGGAGTCGATATACGCAGTATTTT	CASTGSRYTQYF
NA	NA	TRBV30	TRBJ2-3	TGTGCCTGGAGTGTTTATGGGTCCGGGGGTACGCAGTATTTT	CAWSVYGSGGTQYF
NA	NA	TRBV5-8	TRBJ2-5	TGTGCCAGCACCCATGGGGTTCAAGAGACCCAGTACTTC	CASTHGVQETQYF
NA	NA	TRBV30	TRBJ1-4	TGTGCCTGGAGCGAAAACAGGGTGACTAATGAAAAACTGTTTTTT	CAWSENRVTNEKLFF
NA	NA	TRBV7-9	TRBJ2-1	TGTGCCAGCAGCTTAGTTACAGCCACGTTCTTC	CASSLVTATFF
NA	NA	TRBV19	TRBJ1-5	TGTGCCAGTAGTATGATGGGGCCTTATAGCAATCAGCCCCAGCATTTT	CASSMMGPYSNQPQHF
NA	TRBD2	TRBV30	TRBJ2-2	TGTGCCTGGAGGACTAGCGGCACCGGGGAGCTGTTTTTT	CAWRTSGTGELFF
NA	NA	TRBV7-7	TRBJ2-1	TGTGCTAGCAGCCAGTTCTCCGGGACAGAGCAGTTCTTC	CASSQFSGTEQFF
NA	NA	TRBV2	TRBJ1-6	TGTGCCAGCAGTGATGAGGGGACGAAGAATTCACCCCTCCACTTT	CASSDEGTKNSPLHF
once	TRBD1	TRBV10-1	TRBJ1-1	TGCGCCAGCAGTGACCAAGGACAGGGAGGTATGAACACTGAAGCTTTCTTT	CASSDQGQGGMNTEAFF
NA	NA	TRBV7-6	TRBJ2-2	TGTGCCAGCAGCTCCGCCCCGAACACCGGGGAGCTGTTTTTT	CASSSAPNTGELFF
NA	NA	TRBV7-9	TRBJ2-1	TGTGCCAGCAGCTTATATCAGGCGGGTGAGCAGTTCTTC	CASSLYQAGEQFF
NA	TRBD2	TRBV7-8	TRBJ2-7	TGTGCCAGCAGCCTAGAGGGACTAGCACTCGAGCAGTACTTC	CASSLEGLALEQYF
NA	NA	TRBV4-3	TRBJ1-3	TGCGCCAGCAGCCATGCTGACTGGATCTCTGGAAACACCATATATTTT	CASSHADWISGNTIYF
NA	NA	TRBV7-9	TRBJ1-3	TGTGCCAGCAGCTCGACAGGAACTGGAAACACCATATATTTT	CASSSTGTGNTIYF
NA	TRBD1	TRBV7-9	TRBJ1-6	TGTGCCAGCGGCTGGACAGGAATTAATTCACCCCTCCACTTT	CASGWTGINSPLHF
NA	NA	TRBV10-2	TRBJ2-7	TGCGCCAGCAGTACGAGGGCCTCCTACGAGCAGTACTTC	CASSTRASYEQYF
NA	TRBD2	TRBV4-1	TRBJ2-1	TGCGCCAGCAGCCAAGAGGGTGGACTAGGGATTCACAATGAGCAGTTCTTC	CASSQEGGLGIHNEQFF
NA	NA	TRBV12-5	TRBJ2-1	TGTGCTAGTGGTTTGGGGCGGGCCGAGCAGTTCTTC	CASGLGRAEQFF
NA	NA	TRBV4-3	TRBJ1-5	TGCGCCAGCAGCCCCTACAGGGACGGCAATCAGCCCCAGCATTTT	CASSPYRDGNQPQHF
NA	NA	TRBV10-3	TRBJ1-6	TGTGCCATCAGTGAGCCGGGTGGGGGGCAGCGAGTAAATTCACCCCTCCACTTT	CAISEPGGGQRVNSPLHF
NA	NA	TRBV30	TRBJ2-5	TGTGCCTGGGAGGATTACCAAGAGACCCAGTACTTC	CAWEDYQETQYF
few	NA	TRBV9	TRBJ2-1	TGTGCCAGCAGCGTAACCATTAGCGAGGTCGGAAATGAGCAGTTCTTC	CASSVTISEVGNEQFF
NA	NA	TRBV19	TRBJ1-1	TGTGCCAGTAGTATAGATTCGAGGACTGAAGCTTTCTTT	CASSIDSRTEAFF
NA	NA	TRBV7-2	TRBJ2-2	TGTGCTTTACGCGGAATTTCGGACACCGGGGAGCTGTTTTTT	CALRGISDTGELFF
once	NA	TRBV5-1	TRBJ1-1	TGCGCCAGCAGCCGTACAGGGATTAGGACTGAAGCTTTCTTT	CASSRTGIRTEAFF
NA	TRBD1	TRBV7-2	TRBJ1-3	TGTGCCAGCAGCAGGGACAGTTTATCTGGAAACACCATATATTTT	CASSRDSLSGNTIYF